This T cell receptor (beta chain) emerged from a study of shared clonotypes between healthy human individuals. V was cut by 3 bases and J by 9 bases, with 9 bases left in between. CDR1 ENHRY and CDR2 SYGVKD come from the germline V gene. The CDR3 length is 12 residues. Using immunoSEQ multiplex PCR, the repertoire was profiled, and TCRdb retains in-frame clones only, with some absent. The sample has 500,000 or so clones, approximately 94% seen once; the top ten hold approximately 0.067%. The sample consisted of naive CD4+ T cells sorted from blood. Stated subset: CD45RA+ positively selected. The source is a woman aged 25 to 39 in good health. This rearrangement joins TRBV10-3 to TRBJ1-5; D not resolved. Here the CDR3 DNA reads TGTGCCATCAGTGACAGTGAGGGGCCCCAGCATTTT. Residues: CAISDSEGPQHF.